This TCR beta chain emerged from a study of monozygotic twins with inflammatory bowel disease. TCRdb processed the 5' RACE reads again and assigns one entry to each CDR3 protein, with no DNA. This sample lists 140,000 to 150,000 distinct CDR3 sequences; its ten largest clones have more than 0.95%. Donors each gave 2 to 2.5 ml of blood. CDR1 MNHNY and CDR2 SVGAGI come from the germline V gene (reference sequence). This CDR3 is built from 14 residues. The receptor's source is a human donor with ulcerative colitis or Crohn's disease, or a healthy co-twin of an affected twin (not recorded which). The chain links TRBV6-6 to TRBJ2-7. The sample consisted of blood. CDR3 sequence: CASSYSRGLYEQYF.